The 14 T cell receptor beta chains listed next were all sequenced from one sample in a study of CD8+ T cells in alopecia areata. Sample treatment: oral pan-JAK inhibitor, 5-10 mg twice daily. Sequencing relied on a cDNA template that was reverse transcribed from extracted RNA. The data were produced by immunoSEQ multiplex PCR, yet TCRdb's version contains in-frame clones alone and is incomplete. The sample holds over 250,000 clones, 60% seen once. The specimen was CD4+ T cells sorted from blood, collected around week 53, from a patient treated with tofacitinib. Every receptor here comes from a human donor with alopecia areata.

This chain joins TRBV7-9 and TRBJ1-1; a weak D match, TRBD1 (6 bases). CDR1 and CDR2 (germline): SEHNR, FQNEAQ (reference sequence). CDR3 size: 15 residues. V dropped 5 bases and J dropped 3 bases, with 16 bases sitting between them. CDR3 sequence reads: CASSLTPGQYTEAFF. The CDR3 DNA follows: TGTGCCAGCAGCCTAACCCCCGGACAGTACACTGAAGCTTTCTTT.

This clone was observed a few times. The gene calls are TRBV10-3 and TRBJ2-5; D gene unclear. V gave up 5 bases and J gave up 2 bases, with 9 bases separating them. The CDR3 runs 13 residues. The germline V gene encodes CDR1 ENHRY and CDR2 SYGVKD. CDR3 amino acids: CAISPPGQETQYF. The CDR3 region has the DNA TGTGCCATCAGTCCTCCAGGACAAGAGACCCAGTACTTC.

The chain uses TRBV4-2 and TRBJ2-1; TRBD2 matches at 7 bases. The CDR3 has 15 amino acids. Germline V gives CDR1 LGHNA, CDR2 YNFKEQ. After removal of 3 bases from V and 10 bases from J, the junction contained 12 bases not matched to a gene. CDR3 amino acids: CASSQEGQLAKEQFF. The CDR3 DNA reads TGTGCCAGCAGCCAGGAGGGGCAACTAGCGAAGGAGCAGTTCTTC.

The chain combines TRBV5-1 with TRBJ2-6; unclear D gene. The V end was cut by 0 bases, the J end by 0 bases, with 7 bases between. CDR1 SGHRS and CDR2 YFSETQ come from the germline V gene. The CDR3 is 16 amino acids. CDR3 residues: CASSLGLISGANVLTF. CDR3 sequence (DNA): TGCGCCAGCAGCTTGGGACTCATCTCTGGGGCCAACGTCCTGACTTTC.

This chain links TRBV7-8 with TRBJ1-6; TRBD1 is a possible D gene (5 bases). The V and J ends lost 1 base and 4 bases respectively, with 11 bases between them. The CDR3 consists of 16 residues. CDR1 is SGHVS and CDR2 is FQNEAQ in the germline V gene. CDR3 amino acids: CASSLEGPGYNSPLHF. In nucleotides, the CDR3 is TGTGCCAGCAGCTTAGAAGGGCCAGGGTATAATTCACCCCTCCACTTT.

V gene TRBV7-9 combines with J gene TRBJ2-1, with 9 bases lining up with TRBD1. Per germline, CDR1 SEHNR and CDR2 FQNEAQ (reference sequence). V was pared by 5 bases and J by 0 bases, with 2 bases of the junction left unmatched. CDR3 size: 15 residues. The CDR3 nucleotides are TGTGCCAGCAGCCGGACAGGGGTCTCCTACAATGAGCAGTTCTTC. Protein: CASSRTGVSYNEQFF.

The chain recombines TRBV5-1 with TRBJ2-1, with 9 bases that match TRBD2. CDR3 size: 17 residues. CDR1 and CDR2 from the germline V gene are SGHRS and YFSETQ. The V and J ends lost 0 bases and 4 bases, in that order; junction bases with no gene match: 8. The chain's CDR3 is CASSLGLAGAIYNEQFF. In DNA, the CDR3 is TGCGCCAGCAGCTTGGGGTTAGCGGGGGCCATATACAATGAGCAGTTCTTC.

The CDR3 sequence is CASSYDPGLNQPQHF. Here the CDR3 DNA reads TGTGCCAGCAGTTATGATCCGGGCCTCAATCAGCCCCAGCATTTT. The chain combines TRBV27 with TRBJ1-5; D is uncertain. Germline loops: CDR1 MNHEY, CDR2 SMNVEV (reference sequence). The CDR3 spans 15 residues. The V end was cut by 4 bases, the J end by 3 bases, with 13 bases between.

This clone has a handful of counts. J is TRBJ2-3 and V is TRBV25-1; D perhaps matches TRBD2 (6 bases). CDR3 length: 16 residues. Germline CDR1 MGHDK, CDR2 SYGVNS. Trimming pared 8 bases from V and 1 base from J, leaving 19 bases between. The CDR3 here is CASGRDSLKGTDTQYF. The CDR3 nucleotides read TGTGCCAGCGGTAGGGACTCCTTAAAAGGCACAGATACGCAGTATTTT.

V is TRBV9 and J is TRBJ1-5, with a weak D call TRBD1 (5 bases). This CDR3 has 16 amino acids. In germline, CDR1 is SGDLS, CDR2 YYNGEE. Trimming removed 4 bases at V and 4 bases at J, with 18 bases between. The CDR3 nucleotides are TGTGCCAGCAGCCCCCGAGACGGGGACCGAAATCAGCCCCAGCATTTT. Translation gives CASSPRDGDRNQPQHF.

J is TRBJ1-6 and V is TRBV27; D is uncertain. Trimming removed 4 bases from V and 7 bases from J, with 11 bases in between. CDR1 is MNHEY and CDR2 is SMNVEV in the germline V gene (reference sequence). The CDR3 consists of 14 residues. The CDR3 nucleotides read TGTGCCAGCAGTTGGGGTTTCGGCAATTCACCCCTCCACTTT. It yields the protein CASSWGFGNSPLHF.

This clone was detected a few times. The CDR3 DNA sequence: TGTGCCAGCAGTGAATGGTGGCTAGCGGGCCACCCCGGCGGAACCGGGGAGCTGTTTTTT. It specifies CASSEWWLAGHPGGTGELFF. The chain employs TRBV6-1 and TRBJ2-2; the match to TRBD2 covers 8 bases. There are 20 residues in the CDR3. Germline CDR1 and CDR2: MNHNS and SASEGT. V lost 2 bases and J lost 5; bases outside the gene matches: 19.

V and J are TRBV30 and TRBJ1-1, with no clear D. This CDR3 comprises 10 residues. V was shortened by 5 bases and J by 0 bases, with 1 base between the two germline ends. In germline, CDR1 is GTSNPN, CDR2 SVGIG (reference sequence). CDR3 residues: CAWVNTEAFF. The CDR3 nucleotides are TGTGCCTGGGTGAACACTGAAGCTTTCTTT.

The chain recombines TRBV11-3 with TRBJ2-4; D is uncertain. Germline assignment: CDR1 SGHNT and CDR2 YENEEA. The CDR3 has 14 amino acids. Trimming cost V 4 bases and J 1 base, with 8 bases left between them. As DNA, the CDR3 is TGTGCCAGCAGCTCGGACCGGGCCAAAAACATTCAGTACTTC. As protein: CASSSDRAKNIQYF.